This T cell receptor (beta chain) is from a study of technical replicates of blood from a few donors. The data were produced by immunoSEQ multiplex PCR, yet TCRdb's version contains in-frame clones alone and is incomplete. The data contain tens of thousands of clones, 93% of them seen just once; the ten biggest clones take up 0.2% to 0.25%. Trimming took 2 bases from V and 9 from J; bases not matched to a gene: 11. Germline V gene sequence: CDR1 LGHNA, CDR2 YNFKEQ. The CDR3 sequence is 15 residues long. The TCR sequence derives from a human donor in good health. The source material was T cells isolated from PBMCs. V and J are TRBV4-2 and TRBJ2-7; TRBD1 agrees at 9 bases. CDR3 residues: CASSQPGQGVNVQYF. In DNA form, the CDR3 reads TGTGCCAGCAGCCAACCGGGACAGGGTGTTAATGTGCAGTACTTC.